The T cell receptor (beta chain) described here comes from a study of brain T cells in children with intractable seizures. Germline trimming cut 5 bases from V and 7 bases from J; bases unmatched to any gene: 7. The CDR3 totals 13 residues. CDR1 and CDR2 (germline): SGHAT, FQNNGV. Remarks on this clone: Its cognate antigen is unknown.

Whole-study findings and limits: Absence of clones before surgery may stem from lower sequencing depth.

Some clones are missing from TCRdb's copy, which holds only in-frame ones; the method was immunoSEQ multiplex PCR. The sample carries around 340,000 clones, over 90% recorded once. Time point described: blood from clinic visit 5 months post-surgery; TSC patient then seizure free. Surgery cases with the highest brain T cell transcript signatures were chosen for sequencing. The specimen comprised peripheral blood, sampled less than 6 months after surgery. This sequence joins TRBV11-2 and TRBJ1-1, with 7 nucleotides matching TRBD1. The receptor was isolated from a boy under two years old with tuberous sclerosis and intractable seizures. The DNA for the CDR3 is TGTGCCAGCAGCATCCGGGACAGCCTTGAAGCTTTCTTT. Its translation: CASSIRDSLEAFF. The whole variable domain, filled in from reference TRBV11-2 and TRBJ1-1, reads EAGVAQSPRYKIIEKRQSVAFWCNPISGHATLYWYQQILGQGPKLLIQFQNNGVVDDSQLPKDRFSAERLKGVDSTLKIQPAKLEDSAVYLCASSIRDSLEAFFGQGTRLTVV.